The entry below describes one T cell receptor beta chain. Germline loops: CDR1 SEHNR, CDR2 FQNEAQ (reference sequence). The CDR3 sequence is 17 residues long. Between the trimmed V and J ends, which lost 3 bases and 3 bases, there was a span of 15 bases. This sample is drawn from a study of blood T cell repertoires in COVID-19. Turning to the study itself: Both acute and convalescent COVID-19 samples were obtained from the United States, Italy and Spain.

Authors' methods: Reference gene primer amplification gave estimated nucleated cell counts. Sequencing was performed with immunoSEQ multiplex PCR; in TCRdb, only in-frame clones are kept and a portion is missing. V, J and clone size are taken as reported in that table, and D and trimming were inferred from the DNA itself. The data show around 190,000 clones, about 85% seen once. Cohorts were based on clinical histories the participants reported. This TCR was sampled from a woman aged 40 to 50 in a cohort exposed to, infected with or recovered from COVID-19 (not recorded which). Sequences were obtained from PBMCs or T cells enriched from blood (not recorded which). The chain joins TRBV7-9 to TRBJ1-6; D not certain. CDR3 nucleotide sequence: TGTGCCAGCAGCTTTAAGTTACCGGGAGGCTATAATTCACCCCTCCACTTT. As protein: CASSFKLPGGYNSPLHF.